This note documents a single T cell receptor (beta chain) sequence. No antigen is known for it. It has no much larger one-base neighbor in the sample; base qualities were not kept. The sample contains more than one DNA sequence encoding this CDR3. These data come from a study of cytomegalovirus exposure and HLA in healthy donors (dated by TCRdb to the late 2010s). Notes on the research overall: In an earlier analysis of several hundred of the donors, 276 Gb of sequence data and 100 million or so unique TCR beta sequences from 180 million or so T cells were reported. About 300 gigabases of sequencing data and 70 million to 85 million unique TCR sequences were included in an early release covering roughly 700 HLA-typed donors. The genetic ancestry cluster associated with self-reported Caucasian donors included roughly four fifths of the roughly 400 genotyped donors. The study aimed to test whether signatures of past pathogen exposure could be identified by cataloging public T cell receptors. The study profiled the T cell repertoires of approximately 700 subjects by immunosequencing and related them to cytomegalovirus serostatus. In addition to the first cohort of 666 subjects, a separate validation cohort of about 120 different subjects was used. To predict cytomegalovirus infection status, the study brought together high-throughput TCR immunosequencing, statistical association of individual TCRs with disease status, and machine learning. A later analysis re-examined previously published TCR beta repertoires from more than 600 donors and added high-resolution HLA genotyping to investigate patterns of TCR occurrence. In the later analysis, no new phenotypic data were used to find candidate immune exposures; instead, reliance was placed on TCR beta sequences and their occurrence across donors. An earlier analysis of 500 to 750 of the donors applied high-throughput TCR beta sequencing to assess whether each TCR beta V gene segment acted as functional or pseudogenic. Donor age, sex, ethnicity and CMV serostatus were collected together with the repertoire data. Genome-wide SNP genotypes for about three fifths of the roughly 700 donors were used in a later genetic analysis, which treated that subset as a discovery cohort. All discovery cohort repertoires had been generated on a single sequencing platform. HLA typing covered class I and class II loci at four-digit resolution. Typing coverage varied by locus: 629-630 donors for A, B, C, DRB1 and DQB1; under 550 for DQA1; more than 600 for DPA1; around 450 for DPB1. Several DR-DQ haplotypes were handled as single units for association and clustering because linkage in the cohort was strong. Across some 400 genotyped donors of the cohort, an average of about 240,000 unique TCR beta nucleotide sequences per donor were sequenced, and approximately 17% of those sequences were non-productive. Study-wide findings and limitations: A later analysis associated roughly 17,000 TCR beta sequences with specific HLA alleles at a false discovery rate of 0.05. While some public TCRs were present in many individuals, most TCR sequences turned up only very rarely across donors. According to the authors, the approach could potentially be generalized to other disease states and immunological phenotypes. Most CMV-associated TCR beta chains appeared to be HLA-restricted in a later analysis, and the HLA associations seemed to be driven largely by CMV exposure. Because HLA typing was unavailable for some donors at each locus, only the typed subset was used in association tests. According to a later analysis, parvovirus B19, influenza, CMV and Epstein-Barr virus appeared linked to several top co-occurrence clusters. This cohort had only TCR beta chains sequenced, and the lack of alpha or paired-chain data limited which features could be detected. Because counts were too low, roughly 17 rarely observed V segments, including chromosome 9 orphons, were left out of the earlier analysis of 500 to 650 of the donors. The sequencing pipeline was judged likely to have produced a cluster of highly shared sequence variants as a technical artifact. The only immune exposure information available for the cohort was CMV serostatus. In a later genetic analysis, a missense DCLRE1C variant was associated with V-gene and J-gene trimming of TCR beta chains, and the association was replicated in an independent cohort. In both the original and validation cohorts, the classifier was reported to diagnose cytomegalovirus status with high specificity and sensitivity. In an earlier analysis of some 550 of the donors, most TCR beta V segments were observed in productive rearrangements about 87% or about 30% of the time, broadly matching IMGT annotations. Some IMGT-functional V segments, including TRBV6-2 and TRBV6-3, could not be told apart with the 87-base-pair reads, so those segments were excluded. A few of the identified cytomegalovirus-associated TCR beta chains were confirmed in vitro to be specific for cytomegalovirus antigens. Assigning TCR associations to individual alleles was difficult when HLA alleles, especially DR and DQ, strongly co-occurred. A later genetic analysis reported fewer N-insertions in productive TCRs among donors in an Asian-associated ancestry cluster than the roughly 700-donor mean. According to a later analysis, TCR association rates differed among HLA loci, with DRB1 alleles showing the most associated TCRs and HLA-C alleles showing the fewest. Correlated functional status among segregating V segments might be attributable to linkage disequilibrium, but an unknown experimental factor could not be ruled out. In the study, 164 TCR beta chains were listed as associated with cytomegalovirus. Sequencing depth was assumed to be roughly uniform across donors in the presence/absence analyses, though that assumption may not hold. A further reported finding was that TCR beta sequences accurately predicted the HLA-A and HLA-B alleles for most subjects in the first cohort. In a later analysis, HLA-associated TCR beta chains were found to be more clonally expanded and to have lower generation probabilities than equally common non-associated chains.

Library construction relied on the immunoSEQ multiplex PCR assay. For the multiplex PCR, a mixture combining 60 forward primers for TCR Vbeta segments and 13 reverse primers for TCR Jbeta segments was used. The CDR3 region of rearranged TCR beta genes was amplified from genomic DNA by a multiplex PCR assay. Amplified TCR beta libraries were sequenced as 87-base-pair reads on the Illumina HiSeq System. Per the source publication's procedure: Across the 640 or so repertoires, a later analysis counted approximately 75 million unique TCR beta chains, 9.5 million to 12 million of which were shared by at least two donors. Raw reads were error-corrected and collapsed into unique sequences with a nearest-neighbor algorithm that merged closely related sequences to remove PCR and sequencing errors. CDR3 sequences were aligned to IMGT reference sequences to assign V, D and J gene segments. For a sequence to be retained, at least a six-nucleotide match to both a V gene segment and a J gene segment was required. A rearrangement counted as productive if the CDR3 had no stop codons and remained in frame with V and J, and every other rearrangement counted as non-productive. Following IMGT convention, CDR3 was defined as the stretch from the second conserved V-encoded cysteine to the conserved J-encoded phenylalanine. Sequences without an unambiguous match to a single V gene segment were excluded from the earlier analysis of approximately 560 of the donors. In an earlier analysis of some 590 of the donors, a V segment was called functional when productive rearrangements were above 56.7%, and segregating when the standard deviation between donors exceeded 5%. A statistical classification framework was built for diagnosing cytomegalovirus status from the catalog of TCR beta chain sequences. In a later analysis, V and J genes were assigned by comparing TCR nucleotide sequences against IMGT/GENE-DB human TR gene sequences. In a later analysis, CDR3 sequences and most-parsimonious VDJ recombination scenarios were assigned using the TCRdist pipeline. A later analysis defined each TCR beta chain by its CDR3 amino acid sequence plus V-gene family, and excluded reads lacking a unique V-gene family. To address suspected cross-contamination and a sequencing artifact, a later analysis removed 450 to 700 highly shared, low-generation-probability nucleotide sequences. In a later analysis, a clonal expansion index for each public chain was calculated from normalized within-repertoire ranks of inferred template counts. A later analysis computed generation probabilities with a VDJ recombination model fitted to out-of-frame rearrangements, and checked the results against IGoR. In a later analysis, TCR-TCR, TCR-HLA and TCR-CMV co-occurrence was scored with hypergeometric tests, and a repertoire-size bias correction was applied to TCR pairs. To estimate false discovery rates, a later analysis permuted the HLA or CMV assignments 20 times. A later analysis grouped co-occurring TCRs with DBSCAN, adding TCRdist sequence similarity when clustering within HLA-allele-positive subsets. Repertoires with fewer than 30,000 or more than 120,000 public chains were left out of co-occurrence clustering, as were five repertoires with anomalous nucleotide sharing. TCRdb retrieved this table from immuneACCESS and kept in-frame rearrangements only. Not all clones are present; in checked studies, unresolved V genes account for under half, and no reason is known for the remainder. D and trimming come from the DNA, and the V and J calls and clone size come from that table. For this sample the table gives about 130,000 clones, of which approximately 60% were detected only once. 2.4% of the sample is taken by the ten largest.

Its CDR3 holds 16 amino acids, cysteine through phenylalanine. The entry retains the CDR3 DNA only, 48 bases that are in frame from base 1. CDR1 and CDR2, looked up from the germline V gene, are MNHEY and SVGAGI. V is pared back by 0 bases and J by 5 bases, with 17 bases lying between the germline termini. The cohort comprised more than 550 healthy bone marrow donors. At the time of sampling, every cohort member was nominally healthy, though immune exposures that went unrecorded were likely present. The donor was CMV seronegative and belonged to the group of approximately 320 seronegative cohort members. Every donor gave a peripheral blood sample, and the peripheral blood mononuclear cells from that sample were used for TCR beta sequencing. Genomic DNA was extracted from the blood cell samples with the Qiagen DNeasy Blood Extraction Kit.

The receptor chain draws on TRBV6-5 and TRBJ2-7; the D gene remains uncertain. The sample taken for sequencing was PBMCs. The origin of this receptor is a middle-aged woman in good health and CMV-seronegative. The DNA is TGTGCCAGCAGTTACTCGTCATCAGGAATGGTCCACGAGCAGTACTTC. Its amino acids are CASSYSSSGMVHEQYF.